What follows are 12 T cell receptor beta chains derived from one specimen sequenced in a study of neurological immune-mediated disorders. TCRdb re-derived calls from the 5' RACE reads in MiXCR, one entry per CDR3 protein. Here the sample spans more than 75,000 distinct CDR3 sequences, 10% being singletons. The specimen was PBMCs. Receptor source: a man aged 40-49 years in good health.

The chain joins TRBV6-5 to TRBJ1-1; a weak D match, TRBD1 (6 bases). V gave up 6 bases and J gave up 7 bases, with 15 bases separating them. This CDR3 comprises 13 residues. Germline CDR1 MNHEY, CDR2 SVGAGI. CDR3 residues: CASRLTGTGEAFF. CDR3 DNA sequence: TGTGCCAGCAGACTCACAGGGACGGGTGAAGCTTTCTTT.

This clonotype has at least ten counts. The chain couples TRBV25-1 to TRBJ1-2; D possibly corresponds to TRBD1 (6 bases). V was pared by 5 bases and J by 8 bases, with 18 bases between. The germline gives CDR1 MGHDK, CDR2 SYGVNS. There are 14 residues in the CDR3. The CDR3 here is CASSPSQGYKGYTF. The CDR3 bases are TGTGCCAGCAGTCCGTCTCAGGGGTATAAAGGCTACACCTTC.

This clonotype was seen a handful of times. This chain joins TRBV5-1 and TRBJ1-2, with 10 bases lining up with TRBD1. This CDR3 contains 14 residues. Per the germline V gene, CDR1 is SGHRS and CDR2 is YFSETQ. Trimming took 2 bases from V and 5 from J; bases not matched to a gene: 3. The CDR3, as DNA: TGCGCCAGCAGCTTTGGGACAGGGGCGTATGGCTACACCTTC. This codes for CASSFGTGAYGYTF. The entire variable domain, with the rest obtained from reference TRBV5-1 and TRBJ1-2, is as follows: KAGVTQTPRYLIKTRGQQVTLSCSPISGHRSVSWYQQTPGQGLQFLFEYFSETQRNKGNFPGRFSGRQFSNSRSEMNVSTLELGDSALYLCASSFGTGAYGYTFGSGTRLTVV.

Many counts were recorded for this clonotype. The chain joins TRBV13 to TRBJ1-4, with 8 bases aligning to TRBD1. Germline V gene sequence: CDR1 PRHDT, CDR2 FYEKMQ (reference sequence). This CDR3 is built from 13 residues. Losses at the gene ends were 5 bases for V and 7 bases for J; bases not matched to a gene: 3. CDR3 residues: CASSPTGGEKLFF. The CDR3 region has the DNA TGTGCCAGCAGCCCCACAGGGGGTGAAAAACTGTTTTTT. The whole variable domain, filled in from reference TRBV13 and TRBJ1-4, reads AAGVIQSPRHLIKEKRETATLKCYPIPRHDTVYWYQQGPGQDPQFLISFYEKMQSDKGSIPDRFSAQQFSDYHSELNMSSLELGDSALYFCASSPTGGEKLFFGSGTQLSVL.

Ten or more counts support this clonotype. V and J are TRBV4-1 and TRBJ1-5; 7 bases agree with TRBD1. This CDR3 comprises 16 residues. Germline lookup yields CDR1 MGHRA and CDR2 YSYEKL. Losses at the gene ends were 0 bases for V and 0 bases for J; bases not matched to a gene: 2. The CDR3 region has the DNA TGCGCCAGCAGCCAAGATACAGGGGATAGCAATCAGCCCCAGCATTTT. Amino acid sequence: CASSQDTGDSNQPQHF.

This clonotype was counted at least ten times. The rearrangement uses TRBV10-3 and TRBJ1-6; D gene ambiguous. CDR1 is ENHRY and CDR2 is SYGVKD in the germline V gene. Trimming left V 7 bases short and J 8 bases short, with 12 bases between. This CDR3 has 13 amino acids. The CDR3 protein is CAINGGLDSPLHF. CDR3 sequence (DNA): TGTGCCATCAATGGCGGCCTAGATTCACCCCTCCACTTT.

This clonotype was counted many times. This rearrangement joins TRBV3-1 to TRBJ2-3, with 10 bases identical to TRBD2. J gave up 8 bases and V 4 bases, and 6 bases lay outside the gene matches. CDR3 length: 14 amino acids. The V gene's germline CDR1 is LGHDT and CDR2 YNNKEL (reference sequence). The CDR3 here is CASSPSVAGGTQYF. Written as DNA, the CDR3 is TGTGCCAGCAGCCCCTCGGTAGCGGGGGGTACGCAGTATTTT.

There are many counts of this clonotype. The chain employs TRBV7-9 and TRBJ2-1, with D tentatively TRBD1 (5 bases). The CDR3 has 16 amino acids. V lost 6 bases and J lost 0, with 15 bases in between. The germline V gene has CDR1 SEHNR and CDR2 FQNEAQ (reference sequence). CDR3 region: CASSPRVLSSYNEQFF. The CDR3 DNA reads TGTGCCAGCAGTCCCAGGGTCCTAAGCTCCTACAATGAGCAGTTCTTC.

The sample holds many counts of this clonotype. The chain recombines TRBV12-3 or TRBV12-4 with TRBJ1-2; 7 nucleotides match TRBD1. CDR3 length equals 17 residues. The V segment lost 2 bases and the J segment 4 bases; nucleotides outside the gene matches: 13. DNA for the CDR3: TGTGCCAGCAGTTTATTTCTAGGGGGCGACGCGGGCTATGGCTACACCTTC. This translates into CASSLFLGGDAGYGYTF.

This clonotype occurred many times. The V gene is TRBV9, the J gene TRBJ1-5, with TRBD1 identical over 7 bases. Germline values: CDR1 SGDLS, CDR2 YYNGEE. This CDR3 is built from 18 residues. V was pared by 3 bases and J by 3 bases, with 15 bases of the junction left unmatched. This chain's CDR3 is CASSAAHGWGQINQPQHF. The CDR3 DNA is TGTGCCAGCAGCGCAGCTCATGGGTGGGGACAGATCAATCAGCCCCAGCATTTT.

The gene calls are TRBV29-1 and TRBJ2-3; possible D gene TRBD1, 7 bases. Trimming pared 2 bases from V and 3 bases from J, leaving 21 bases between. Germline loops: CDR1 SQVTM, CDR2 ANQGSEA. The CDR3 contains 17 residues. CDR3 sequence: CSVESYLTGEATDTQYF. As DNA, the CDR3 is TGCAGCGTTGAATCCTACCTAACAGGGGAGGCGACAGATACGCAGTATTTT.

This clonotype has a count of ten or more. J is TRBJ2-7 and V is TRBV11-2, with D possibly matching TRBD2 (5 bases). The CDR3 has 15 amino acids. In germline, CDR1 is SGHAT, CDR2 FQNNGV. Trimming removed 5 bases at V and 3 bases at J, with 17 bases between. CDR3 DNA: TGTGCCAGCAGCCCCCGAGGTAGCGCCGACTACGAGCAGTACTTC. Translated, it gives CASSPRGSADYEQYF.